Listed here are 11 T cell receptor beta chains from one sample, sequenced in a study of T cell responses to AZD1222 COVID-19 vaccine. Produced via immunoSEQ multiplex PCR; TCRdb's table is partial and in-frame only. In the table there are 120,000 or so clones, approximately 85% of which are singletons. The input for sequencing was peripheral blood, taken on day 0 of AZD1222 vaccination. The source of these receptors is an adult in good health.

This clone was observed once. The DNA of the CDR3 is TGTGCCAGCAGCTCAACTTCTTCTGAGCAGTTCTTC. Translation: CASSSTSSEQFF. V usage is TRBV11-1 and J usage is TRBJ2-1; D gene ambiguous. Germline values: CDR1 SGHAT, CDR2 FQDESV (reference sequence). Trimming removed 4 bases at V and 9 bases at J, with 10 bases between. The CDR3 extends over 12 amino acids.

The chain combines TRBV14 with TRBJ1-2, with D possibly matching TRBD1 (5 bases). The CDR3 is made up of 14 amino acids. CDR1 is SGHDN, CDR2 FVKESK, per germline. Trimming stripped 2 bases from V and 7 bases from J, with 14 bases between. Here the CDR3 DNA reads TGTGCCAGCAGCCAAAAGCAGGGTCGGTCTGGCTACACCTTC. Its translation: CASSQKQGRSGYTF.

This chain uses TRBV3-1 (or the pseudogene TRBV3-2) with TRBJ2-4, with D possibly called TRBD1 or TRBD2 (5 bases each). The CDR3 sequence is 16 residues long. Germline assignment: CDR1 LGHDT and CDR2 YNNKEL (reference sequence). Deletions cut 0 bases from V and 0 bases from J, with 9 bases between. The chain's CDR3 is CASSQDSGLAKNIQYF. The DNA of the CDR3 is TGTGCCAGCAGCCAAGATTCGGGGCTAGCCAAAAACATTCAGTACTTC.

V usage is TRBV5-5 and J usage is TRBJ1-3, with D perhaps matching TRBD1 (6 bases). CDR3 length equals 16 residues. V was shortened by 2 bases and J by 0 bases, with 12 bases between the two germline ends. Germline V gene lookup returns CDR1 SGHKS and CDR2 YYEKEE (reference sequence). CDR3 bases: TGTGCCAGCAGCTTACCGGGACAAGCCTCTGGAAACACCATATATTTT. Translated, it gives CASSLPGQASGNTIYF. Using reference TRBV5-5 and TRBJ1-3 for the parts outside the CDR3, the full variable domain is DAGVTQSPTHLIKTRGQQVTLRCSPISGHKSVSWYQQVLGQGPQFIFQYYEKEERGRGNFPDRFSARQFPNYSSELNVNALLLGDSALYLCASSLPGQASGNTIYFGEGSWLTVV.

This sequence joins TRBV5-4 and TRBJ1-1; D uncertain. This CDR3 comprises 14 residues. Germline CDR1 reads SGHNT; CDR2 reads YYREEE (reference sequence). Trimming removed 1 base from V and 5 bases from J, with 12 bases in between. Written as DNA, the CDR3 is TGTGCCAGCAGCTTGCCGGGTGAGTGGACTGAAGCTTTCTTT. Translation: CASSLPGEWTEAFF.

CDR3 sequence: CSVEDQGSYGYTF. In nucleotides, the CDR3 is TGCAGCGTTGAGGATCAGGGGAGCTATGGCTACACCTTC. The genes are TRBV29-1 and TRBJ1-2; D possibly corresponds to TRBD1 (6 bases). The V end lost 3 bases, the J end lost 4 bases, and 12 bases lay between the germline ends. This CDR3 is 13 amino acids long. CDR1 is SQVTM and CDR2 is ANQGSEA in the germline V gene. The full variable domain, its missing parts supplied by reference TRBV29-1 and TRBJ1-2, is SAVISQKPSRDICQRGTSLTIQCQVDSQVTMMFWYRQQPGQSLTLIATANQGSEATYESGFVIDKFPISRPNLTFSTLTVSNMSPEDSSIYLCSVEDQGSYGYTFGSGTRLTVV.

This clone was found once. The CDR3 region is CASTPARTSYEQYF. As DNA, the CDR3 is TGTGCCAGCACCCCGGCAAGGACCTCCTACGAGCAGTACTTC. The J gene is TRBJ2-7, the V gene TRBV7-8; no clear D gene. The CDR3 consists of 14 residues. Trimming pared 7 bases from V and 0 bases from J, leaving 13 bases between. Germline values: CDR1 SGHVS, CDR2 FQNEAQ.

This clone was picked up one time. This sequence joins TRBV28 and TRBJ1-2, with D possibly being TRBD1 (5 bases). CDR1 MDHEN and CDR2 SYDVKM come from the germline V gene. The V and J ends lost 6 bases and 8 bases respectively, with 16 bases between them. CDR3 size: 13 residues. CDR3 sequence reads: CASSRSDIGGYTF. The CDR3 region has the DNA TGTGCCAGCAGCCGGTCGGACATCGGAGGCTACACCTTC.

CDR3 in amino acids: CASSTTEKLFF. The CDR3 DNA follows: TGTGCCAGTAGTACCACGGAAAAACTGTTTTTT. The chain recombines TRBV19 with TRBJ1-4; no definite D call. Germline lookup yields CDR1 LNHDA and CDR2 SQIVND (reference sequence). Trimming took 4 bases from V and 8 from J, leaving 5 bases between them. This CDR3 is built from 11 residues.

V is TRBV11-2 and J is TRBJ2-3, with D maybe TRBD1 (5 bases). The CDR3 runs 15 residues. Germline CDR1 SGHAT, CDR2 FQNNGV. V was pared by 1 base and J by 2 bases, with 10 bases between. This CDR3 reads CASSLAGFPTDTQYF. The CDR3 nucleotides are TGTGCCAGCAGCTTAGCAGGGTTCCCCACAGATACGCAGTATTTT.

V gene TRBV18 combines with J gene TRBJ2-1, with D possibly being TRBD2 (6 bases). The V gene's germline CDR1 is KGHSH and CDR2 LQKENI. V was cut by 4 bases and J by 7 bases, with 20 bases left in between. This CDR3 has 16 amino acids. The CDR3 loop is CASSLSLTRGQNEQFF. Written as DNA, the CDR3 is TGTGCCAGCTCACTATCATTGACTAGGGGCCAAAATGAGCAGTTCTTC.